The T cell receptor beta chain under discussion was sequenced for a study of T cells in localized non-small cell lung cancer. Overall study findings and caveats: The study linked higher blood T cell density to longer overall survival.

About this clone itself: Its target is not known.

Produced via immunoSEQ multiplex PCR; TCRdb's table is partial and in-frame only. Altogether over 30,000 clones are present, around 82% being singletons, with the ten largest covering approximately 33%. The junction had 9 bases not matched to a gene; V was cut back by 6 bases and J by 4 bases. The CDR3 sequence is 15 residues long. Germline V lookup: CDR1 WSHSY, CDR2 SAAADI. The rearrangement uses TRBV10-2 and TRBJ1-2, with 9 bases identical to TRBD1. The clonotype comes from a male donor at least 60 years old with stage II squamous cell lung carcinoma. The source was peripheral blood, collected before any cancer treatment. The CDR3 spells CASRPGTGSSYGYTF. CDR3 in DNA: TGCGCCAGCAGACCTGGGACAGGGTCCTCCTATGGCTACACCTTC.